This T cell receptor (beta chain) was sequenced in a study of shared clonotypes between healthy human individuals. Libraries were prepared by immunoSEQ multiplex PCR; TCRdb keeps only in-frame clonotypes and omits some of them. Among 530,000 or so clones listed, about 80% were seen once. Material: PBMCs. This sequence originates from a woman in her thirties or forties in good health. Some clones in this sample may be carry-over from other donors' samples.

CDR3 region: CSVDVTGGSGYTF. CDR3 sequence (DNA): TGCAGCGTTGACGTGACAGGAGGTAGTGGCTACACCTTC. The chain has TRBV29-1 and TRBJ1-2; a possible D gene is TRBD1 (6 bases). The CDR3 is 13 amino acids. The germline V and J ends were trimmed by 3 bases and 7 bases, with 15 bases remaining between them. Germline V gene sequence: CDR1 SQVTM, CDR2 ANQGSEA.